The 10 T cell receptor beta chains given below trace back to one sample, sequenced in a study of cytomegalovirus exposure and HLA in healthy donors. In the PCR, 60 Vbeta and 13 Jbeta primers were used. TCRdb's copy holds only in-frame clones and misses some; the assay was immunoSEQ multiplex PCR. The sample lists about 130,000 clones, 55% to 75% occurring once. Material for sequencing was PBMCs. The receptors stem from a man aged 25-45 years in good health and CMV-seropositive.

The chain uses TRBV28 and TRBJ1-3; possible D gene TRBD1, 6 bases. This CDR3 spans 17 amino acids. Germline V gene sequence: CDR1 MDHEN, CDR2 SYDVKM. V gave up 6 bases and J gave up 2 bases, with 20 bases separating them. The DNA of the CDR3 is TGTGCCAGCAGCCCCAGGGGAACGGAGATTACTGGAAACACCATATATTTT. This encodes CASSPRGTEITGNTIYF.

The CDR3 nucleotides are TGTGCCAGCAGCTTAGGACGTCCCAGGGGGCTGTTGGGCAATCAGCCCCAGCATTTT. This encodes CASSLGRPRGLLGNQPQHF. This sequence joins TRBV7-2 and TRBJ1-5; 8 bases map to TRBD1. Unmatched junction bases numbered 13, after V lost 1 base and J lost 2 bases. The CDR3 runs to 19 residues. Per germline, CDR1 SGHTA and CDR2 FQGNSA.

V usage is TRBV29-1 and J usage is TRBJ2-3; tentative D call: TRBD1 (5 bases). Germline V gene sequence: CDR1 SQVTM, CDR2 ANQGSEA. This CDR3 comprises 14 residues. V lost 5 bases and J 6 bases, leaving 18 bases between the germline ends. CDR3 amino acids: CSVFRVSGWDTQYF. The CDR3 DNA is TGCAGCGTTTTCAGGGTATCGGGTTGGGATACGCAGTATTTT.

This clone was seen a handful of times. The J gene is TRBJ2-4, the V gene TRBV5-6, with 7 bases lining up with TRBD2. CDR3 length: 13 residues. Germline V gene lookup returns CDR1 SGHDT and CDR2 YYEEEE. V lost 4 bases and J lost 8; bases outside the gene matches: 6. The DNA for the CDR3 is TGTGCCAGCAGCCAGTGGGGGGGATACATTCAGTACTTC. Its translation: CASSQWGGYIQYF.

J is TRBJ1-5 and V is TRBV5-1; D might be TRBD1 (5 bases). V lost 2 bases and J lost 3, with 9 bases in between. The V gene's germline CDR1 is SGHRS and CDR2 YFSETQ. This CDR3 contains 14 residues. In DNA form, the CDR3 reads TGCGCCAGCAGCTTAGACAGCCCCAATCAGCCCCAGCATTTT. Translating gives CASSLDSPNQPQHF.

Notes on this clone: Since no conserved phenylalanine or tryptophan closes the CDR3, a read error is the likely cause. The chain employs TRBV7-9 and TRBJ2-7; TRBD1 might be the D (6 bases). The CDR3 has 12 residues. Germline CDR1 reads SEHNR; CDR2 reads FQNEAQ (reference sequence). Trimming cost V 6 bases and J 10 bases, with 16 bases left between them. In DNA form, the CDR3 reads TGTGCCAGCAGACTTAACGAACAGGGTCAGTACCTC. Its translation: CASRLNEQGQYL.

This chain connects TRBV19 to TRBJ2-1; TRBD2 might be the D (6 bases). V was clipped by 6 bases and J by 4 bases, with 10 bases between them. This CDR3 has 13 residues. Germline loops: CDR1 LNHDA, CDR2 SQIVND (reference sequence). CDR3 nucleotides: TGTGCCAGTAGAACGGGAGTATACAATGAGCAGTTCTTC. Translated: CASRTGVYNEQFF.

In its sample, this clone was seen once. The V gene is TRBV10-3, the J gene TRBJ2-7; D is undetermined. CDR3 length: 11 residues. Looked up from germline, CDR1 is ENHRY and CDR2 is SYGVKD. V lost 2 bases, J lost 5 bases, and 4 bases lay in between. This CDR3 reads CAISEGHEQYF. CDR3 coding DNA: TGTGCCATCAGTGAGGGCCACGAGCAGTACTTC.

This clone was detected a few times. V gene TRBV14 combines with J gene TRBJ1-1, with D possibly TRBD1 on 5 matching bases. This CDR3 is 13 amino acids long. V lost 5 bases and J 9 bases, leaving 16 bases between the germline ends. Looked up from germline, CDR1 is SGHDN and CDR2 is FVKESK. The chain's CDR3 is CASSEHPTAQAFF. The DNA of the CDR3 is TGTGCCAGCAGCGAACACCCGACAGCCCAAGCTTTCTTT.

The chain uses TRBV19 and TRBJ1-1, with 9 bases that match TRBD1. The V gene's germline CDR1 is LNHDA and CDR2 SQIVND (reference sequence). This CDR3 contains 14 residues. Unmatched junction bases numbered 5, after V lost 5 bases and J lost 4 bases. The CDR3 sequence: CASSSPDRGTEAFF. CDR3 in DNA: TGTGCCAGTAGTTCTCCGGACAGGGGCACTGAAGCTTTCTTT.